This T cell receptor (beta chain) stems from a study of Ad26.COV2.S vaccination and SARS-CoV-2 variants. Sequencing was performed with immunoSEQ multiplex PCR; in TCRdb, only in-frame clones are kept and a portion is missing. The sample has roughly 300,000 clones, around 89% seen once. Per germline, CDR1 SEHNR and CDR2 FQNEAQ (reference sequence). V dropped 5 bases and J dropped 7; count of bases not matched to a gene: 6. The CDR3 sequence is 13 residues long. Treatment described: roughly 20 received Ad26.COV2.S at low or high dose, single or two shots; about 5 received placebo; per-sample allocation not given. The samples date from day 63 after the first vaccine or placebo injection.

This receptor was taken from a person aged 18-65 years who received the Ad26.COV2.S COVID-19 vaccine or a placebo. Material: peripheral blood, obtained in a trial of Ad26.COV2.S vaccine versus placebo. The gene calls are TRBV7-9 and TRBJ1-2; 8 bases map to TRBD1. CDR3 amino acids: CASSRQGRSGYTF. The CDR3 nucleotides read TGTGCCAGCAGCCGACAGGGGAGGTCTGGCTACACCTTC.